The 25 T cell receptor beta chains in this list originate from one sample, sequenced in a study of shared clonotypes between healthy human individuals. The assay was immunoSEQ multiplex PCR, and TCRdb's table has in-frame clones only and misses some. The sample shows roughly 2.5 million clones, just over 90% of them seen only once. The sequencing sample was made of naive CD4+ T cells sorted from blood. The subset was: CD45RA+ positively selected. The receptor source for this set is a man between 18 and 35 years old in good health.

The chain couples TRBV6-1 to TRBJ2-7, with D maybe TRBD1 (5 bases). The V gene's germline CDR1 is MNHNS and CDR2 SASEGT. Trimming pared 9 bases from V and 3 bases from J, leaving 15 bases between. The CDR3 extends over 13 amino acids. The CDR3: CARERQGNYEQYF. In DNA, the CDR3 is TGTGCCAGGGAGCGTCAGGGAAACTACGAGCAGTACTTC.

The chain has TRBV6-5 and TRBJ2-2; no clear D gene. Trimming removed 5 bases at V and 6 bases at J, with 16 bases between. The CDR3 totals 15 residues. Per the germline V gene, CDR1 is MNHEY and CDR2 is SVGAGI. The CDR3 reads CASSNRQTVSGELFF. The CDR3 coding sequence is TGTGCCAGCAGTAACCGTCAGACGGTCTCCGGGGAGCTGTTTTTT.

As to this clone: The same CDR3 can be traced to other DNA sequences in this sample. The rearrangement joins TRBV5-6 to TRBJ2-5, with 13 positions matching TRBD2. The V gene end was trimmed by 3 bases and the J gene end by 5 bases; junction bases not matched to a gene: 4. This CDR3 contains 15 residues. Germline values: CDR1 SGHDT, CDR2 YYEEEE. The CDR3 DNA sequence: TGTGCCAGCAGCTCACTAGCGGGGGGGCGTGAGACCCAGTACTTC. The encoded protein is CASSSLAGGRETQYF.

The V gene is TRBV28, the J gene TRBJ2-2, with TRBD2 identical over 16 bases. Looked up from germline, CDR1 is MDHEN and CDR2 is SYDVKM. The CDR3 has 20 residues. The J segment lost 5 bases and the V segment lost 6 bases, leaving 15 bases of the junction unmatched. In nucleotides, the CDR3 is TGTGCCAGCAGCGCAGCCCCGGGACTAGCGGGGGGGCTGTGGACCGGGGAGCTGTTTTTT. Protein sequence: CASSAAPGLAGGLWTGELFF.

Remarks on this clone: The same CDR3 is also encoded by other DNA sequences in this sample. This sequence joins TRBV5-4 and TRBJ1-1, with 9 bases aligning to TRBD1. V gave up 4 bases and J gave up 0 bases; unmatched junction bases: 4. The germline gives CDR1 SGHNT, CDR2 YYREEE (reference sequence). CDR3 size: 15 residues. This chain's CDR3 is CASSPGQGMNTEAFF. The CDR3 region has the DNA TGTGCCAGCAGCCCCGGACAGGGGATGAACACTGAAGCTTTCTTT.

The genes are TRBV30 and TRBJ1-6, with 8 bases that match TRBD1. Germline lookup yields CDR1 GTSNPN and CDR2 SVGIG (reference sequence). The length of the CDR3 is 14 residues. V dropped 8 bases and J dropped 3; count of bases not matched to a gene: 6. Here the CDR3 DNA reads TGTGCCAGTACAGGGGGTGACTATAATTCACCCCTCCACTTT. The encoded protein is CASTGGDYNSPLHF.

The CDR3 bases are TGCAGCGTTAGACAGGGCTCAACCTACGAGCAGTACTTC. The encoded protein is CSVRQGSTYEQYF. This chain uses TRBV29-1 with TRBJ2-7; 7 nucleotides match TRBD1. The CDR3 is 13 residues long. CDR1 is SQVTM, CDR2 ANQGSEA, per germline. V lost 5 bases and J lost 2; bases outside the gene matches: 6.

The V and J genes are TRBV6-5 and TRBJ2-7; D remains ambiguous. From germline, CDR1 is MNHEY and CDR2 SVGAGI. The CDR3 runs to 15 residues. V dropped 5 bases and J dropped 6 bases, with 20 bases sitting between them. The CDR3 DNA sequence: TGTGCCAGCAGTCGTCGCGGACCCCTCCTCGTCGAGCAGTACTTC. Protein: CASSRRGPLLVEQYF.

This clone has more than one count but fewer than ten. The chain combines TRBV5-8 with TRBJ2-7; D may match TRBD1 or TRBD2 (5 bases each). CDR1 is SGHTS, CDR2 YDEGEE, per germline. The CDR3 consists of 14 residues. V was cut by 6 bases and J by 2 bases, with 15 bases left in between. The CDR3 loop is CASTLFRGPYEQYF. In nucleotides, the CDR3 is TGTGCCAGCACCCTTTTTCGGGGCCCCTACGAGCAGTACTTC.

This rearrangement joins TRBV18 to TRBJ1-3, with D hard to call. This CDR3 is 15 amino acids long. The ends were cut back, 3 bases at V and 4 bases at J, with 13 bases in the middle. Germline CDR1 is KGHSH and CDR2 is LQKENI. CDR3 nucleotide sequence: TGTGCCAGCTCACCGGCTGAATCTCACGGAAACACCATATATTTT. The encoded protein is CASSPAESHGNTIYF.

The chain joins TRBV19 to TRBJ1-2; TRBD1 is a possible D gene (6 bases). Per the germline V gene, CDR1 is LNHDA and CDR2 is SQIVND (reference sequence). Trimming pared 7 bases from V and 6 bases from J, leaving 21 bases between. CDR3 length equals 15 residues. The DNA of the CDR3 is TGTGCCAGTAACGGACAGAGGAGAGACTTGGATGGCTACACCTTC. It encodes CASNGQRRDLDGYTF.

This chain links TRBV6-6 with TRBJ1-1, with 8 bases identical to TRBD1. V lost 6 bases, J lost 8 bases, and 2 bases stayed unmatched. The CDR3 is 11 residues long. CDR1 and CDR2 from the germline V gene are MNHNY and SVGAGI (reference sequence). The CDR3 sequence: CASRQGVEAFF. The CDR3 DNA reads as TGTGCCAGCAGACAGGGGGTAGAAGCTTTCTTT.

This clone turned up a few times. The chain carries TRBV30 and TRBJ1-1, with a weak D call TRBD1 (5 bases). Germline V gene data show CDR1 as GTSNPN and CDR2 as SVGIG (reference sequence). The V gene lost 2 bases and the J gene lost 4 bases, with 14 bases spanning the gap. The CDR3 covers 14 residues. For the CDR3, the DNA is TGTGCCTGGAGTTACAGACAGTACATCACTGAAGCTTTCTTT. Protein product: CAWSYRQYITEAFF.

The chain uses TRBV6-1 and TRBJ1-4; D is undetermined. V was cut by 2 bases and J by 4 bases, with 8 bases left in between. The CDR3 has 14 amino acids. Germline lookup yields CDR1 MNHNS and CDR2 SASEGT. The CDR3 region has the DNA TGTGCCAGCAGTGAATTACAGAGTAATGAAAAACTGTTTTTT. Translated, it gives CASSELQSNEKLFF.

J is TRBJ1-1 and V is TRBV10-3; TRBD1 matches at 8 bases. The germline V gene has CDR1 ENHRY and CDR2 SYGVKD. The CDR3 totals 15 residues. V trimming: 4 bases; J trimming: 1 base; junction bases outside the gene matches: 5. CDR3 coding DNA: TGTGCCATCAGTGCAGGGGGCAGGGAGAACACTGAAGCTTTCTTT. Its translation is CAISAGGRENTEAFF.

The chain links TRBV19 to TRBJ1-2; the match to TRBD1 covers 7 bases. The CDR3 covers 13 residues. Germline V gene sequence: CDR1 LNHDA, CDR2 SQIVND (reference sequence). V shed 5 bases, J shed 8 bases, and the junction held 8 bases outside the gene matches. CDR3 sequence reads: CASSEYRGYGYTF. The CDR3, as DNA: TGTGCCAGTAGTGAATACAGGGGATACGGCTACACCTTC.

Here the CDR3 reads CASSSGGGGGQPQHF. The CDR3 DNA is TGTGCCAGCAGTTCTGGTGGGGGGGGAGGTCAGCCCCAGCATTTT. The genes are TRBV28 and TRBJ1-5, with TRBD1 as a possible D gene (5 bases). Looked up from germline, CDR1 is MDHEN and CDR2 is SYDVKM. The CDR3 is 15 amino acids. V lost 4 bases and J 6 bases, leaving 16 bases between the germline ends.

As regards this clone: Other DNA sequences within the sample encode an identical CDR3. The gene calls are TRBV28 and TRBJ1-5; no definite D call. The length of the CDR3 is 14 residues. The V end was cut by 6 bases, the J end by 0 bases, with 9 bases between. Germline V gene sequence: CDR1 MDHEN, CDR2 SYDVKM. CDR3 sequence (DNA): TGTGCCAGCAGCCCCGGAAATAGCAATCAGCCCCAGCATTTT. The encoded protein is CASSPGNSNQPQHF. Filled out from reference TRBV28 and TRBJ1-5, the complete variable domain reads DVKVTQSSRYLVKRTGEKVFLECVQDMDHENMFWYRQDPGLGLRLIYFSYDVKMKEKGDIPEGYSVSREKKERFSLILESASTNQTSMYLCASSPGNSNQPQHFGDGTRLSIL.

The chain couples TRBV9 to TRBJ2-7; TRBD1 agrees at 9 bases. The CDR3 contains 15 residues. CDR1 and CDR2 from the germline V gene are SGDLS and YYNGEE. Trimming took 0 bases from V and 1 from J; bases not matched to a gene: 2. The CDR3 DNA reads as TGTGCCAGCAGCGTAGTTGGGACAGGGTCCTACGAGCAGTACTTC. It yields the protein CASSVVGTGSYEQYF.

The chain employs TRBV5-1 and TRBJ2-3, with 7 bases aligning to TRBD2. The germline V gene has CDR1 SGHRS and CDR2 YFSETQ. V dropped 4 bases and J dropped 0; count of bases not matched to a gene: 8. CDR3 size: 16 residues. The CDR3 sequence: CASSPGRPLSTDTQYF. The CDR3 coding sequence is TGCGCCAGCAGCCCCGGGAGGCCCCTCAGCACAGATACGCAGTATTTT.

This clone appeared a few times. CDR3 amino acids: CASSLSGISSPLHF. The CDR3 bases are TGTGCCAGCAGTTTAAGCGGGATCAGTTCACCCCTCCACTTT. V gene TRBV27 combines with J gene TRBJ1-6; D call uncertain. Germline lookup yields CDR1 MNHEY and CDR2 SMNVEV (reference sequence). V lost 2 bases and J 9 bases, leaving 11 bases between the germline ends. This CDR3 contains 14 residues.

The genes are TRBV14 and TRBJ2-5; 10 bases line up with TRBD2. The trim removed 4 bases at V and 5 bases at J, leaving 7 bases unmatched. CDR3 length: 15 residues. The germline CDR1 and CDR2 sequences are SGHDN and FVKESK. As DNA, the CDR3 is TGTGCCAGCAGCCGAACTAGCGGGATATGGGAGACCCAGTACTTC. Protein: CASSRTSGIWETQYF.

The chain joins TRBV28 to TRBJ1-5, with TRBD1 as a possible D gene (5 bases). V shed 2 bases and J shed 0 bases, with 14 bases lying between them. This CDR3 is built from 17 residues. Germline CDR1 reads MDHEN; CDR2 reads SYDVKM. The CDR3: CASSLGRWGYSNQPQHF. The CDR3, as DNA: TGTGCCAGCAGTTTAGGAAGGTGGGGGTATAGCAATCAGCCCCAGCATTTT.

The rearrangement links TRBV29-1 to TRBJ2-1; 12 bases are shared with TRBD2. Germline V CDR1 and CDR2: SQVTM, ANQGSEA. The length of the CDR3 is 14 residues. The junction had 9 bases not matched to a gene; V was cut back by 5 bases and J by 10 bases. CDR3: CSVPTSGSVGEQFF. CDR3 nucleotide sequence: TGCAGCGTTCCGACTAGCGGGAGTGTGGGCGAGCAGTTCTTC.

The rearrangement uses TRBV11-2 and TRBJ2-7, with D possibly TRBD2 on 6 matching bases. The CDR3 has 12 amino acids. The V gene's germline CDR1 is SGHAT and CDR2 FQNNGV. The V and J ends lost 4 bases and 6 bases respectively, with 10 bases between them. CDR3 region: CASSYAAGEQYF. The CDR3 DNA is TGTGCCAGCAGCTATGCAGCGGGCGAGCAGTACTTC.